These T cell receptor beta chains were read from a single sample in a study of regulatory T cells in long-lasting Graves disease. MiXCR was run by TCRdb on the multiplex PCR reads, yielding one entry per CDR3 protein. The sample holds 370,000 or so distinct CDR3 sequences; 15% to 20% are singletons and the top ten take just over 20%. This sample also appeared in a second study, on T cells in Graves' hyperthyroidism and ophthalmopathy.

The sample consisted of peripheral blood mononuclear cells (PBMCs), taken at new diagnosis, from a patient treated with antithyroid drugs. The receptors were sampled from a woman under 30 with Graves disease. Both conserved end residues are part of each CDR3. The D gene is left open where the match is weak. Part of the rows lack a size; the others show once, few, many or a class for expanded clones.

V: TRBV29-1
J: TRBJ1-3
D: -
size: -
DNA: TGCAGCGTTGCCGCAGGGGCTGGAAACACCATATATTTT
CDR3: CSVAAGAGNTIYF

V: TRBV5-5
J: TRBJ2-5
D: -
size: few
DNA: TGTGCCAGCACCCCCGGGGCGGAGGAGACCCAGTACTTC
CDR3: CASTPGAEETQYF

V: TRBV19
J: TRBJ2-5
D: TRBD2
size: -
DNA: TGTGCCAGTAGTGCTCTCGGGAGGAGCGGGGGGAAAGAGACCCAGTACTTC
CDR3: CASSALGRSGGKETQYF

V: TRBV20-1
J: TRBJ2-5
D: TRBD2
size: many
DNA: TGCAGTGCTAGAGAAGGTAGCGGGGGGGCCAACCTCCAGTACTTC
CDR3: CSAREGSGGANLQYF

V: TRBV7-2
J: TRBJ2-5
D: TRBD2
size: many
DNA: TGTGCCAGCAGCCCCCCTATGGGGACTAGCGGGAGAGAGACCCAGTACTTC
CDR3: CASSPPMGTSGRETQYF

V: TRBV12-3/TRBV12-4
J: TRBJ1-4
D: TRBD1
size: many
DNA: TGTGCCAGCAGTTTAGACAGGGGTGTACGTGAAAAACTGTTTTTT
CDR3: CASSLDRGVREKLFF

V: TRBV5-5
J: TRBJ2-6
D: -
size: -
DNA: TGTGCCAGCAGCTTCAATAGGGCTGTGGGGGGGGCCAACGTCCTGACTTTC
CDR3: CASSFNRAVGGANVLTF

V: TRBV28
J: TRBJ2-3
D: TRBD1
size: many
DNA: TGTGCCAGCAGATGGACAGGGGGCGCAGATACGCAGTATTTT
CDR3: CASRWTGGADTQYF

V: TRBV29-1
J: TRBJ2-4
D: TRBD2
size: many
DNA: TGCAGCGTTGTAGGACTAGCGGGAGGGCAGGGAAACATTCAGTACTTC
CDR3: CSVVGLAGGQGNIQYF

V: TRBV11-3
J: TRBJ1-6
D: -
size: few
DNA: TGTGCCAGCAGCCAGCATCAGGGTTCACCCCTCCACTTT
CDR3: CASSQHQGSPLHF

V: TRBV29-1
J: TRBJ1-2
D: TRBD1
size: -
DNA: TGCAGCCTATCAGGGGGCCCTAACTATGGCTACACCTTC
CDR3: CSLSGGPNYGYTF

V: TRBV3-1
J: TRBJ2-7
D: -
size: many
DNA: TGTGCCAGCAGCCAAGAGTACTACAGGTCCTACGAGCAGTACTTC
CDR3: CASSQEYYRSYEQYF

V: TRBV20-1
J: TRBJ1-4
D: -
size: -
DNA: TGCAGTGCTAGGGGCCCCGCGAGTGGTGAAAAACTGTTTTTT
CDR3: CSARGPASGEKLFF

V: TRBV5-1
J: TRBJ1-1
D: TRBD1
size: -
DNA: TGCGCCAGCAGCGCAGGACAGGGGTTCACTGAAGCTTTCTTT
CDR3: CASSAGQGFTEAFF

V: TRBV30
J: TRBJ2-7
D: -
size: many
DNA: TGTGCCTGGAGTTCGGGCAGCTACGAGCAGTACTTC
CDR3: CAWSSGSYEQYF

V: TRBV20-1
J: TRBJ1-6
D: -
size: -
DNA: TGCAGTGCGGGACCTTTCAGGGCCCCTAATTCACCCCTCCACTTT
CDR3: CSAGPFRAPNSPLHF

V: TRBV6-1
J: TRBJ2-3
D: -
size: -
DNA: TGTGCCAGCAGCGCCCTTAGGGGGGGCCCAGATACGCAGTATTTT
CDR3: CASSALRGGPDTQYF

V: TRBV15
J: TRBJ2-3
D: TRBD1
size: -
DNA: TGTGCCACCAGCAGGATACAGGGGTGGACAGATACGCAGTATTTT
CDR3: CATSRIQGWTDTQYF

V: TRBV19
J: TRBJ1-6
D: TRBD1
size: few
DNA: TGTGCCAGTAGTACCCGCGGACAGGGTATGAATTCACCCCTCCACTTT
CDR3: CASSTRGQGMNSPLHF

V: TRBV5-1
J: TRBJ2-5
D: -
size: many
DNA: TGCGCCAGCAGCTTGGCTTCCCGCAGGCCTCTGGAGACCCAGTACTTC
CDR3: CASSLASRRPLETQYF

V: TRBV20-1
J: TRBJ2-7
D: TRBD1
size: many
DNA: TGCAGTGCCGACTCTGGGACAGGGGGAAACGAGCAGTACTTC
CDR3: CSADSGTGGNEQYF

V: TRBV5-1
J: TRBJ2-3
D: TRBD2
size: -
DNA: TGCGCCAGCAGCTTGGGCGGGAGTAGCCCAGATACGCAGTATTTT
CDR3: CASSLGGSSPDTQYF

V: TRBV18
J: TRBJ2-5
D: TRBD2
size: -
DNA: TGTGCCAGCTCACCCGGCGGGGGGCAAGAGACCCAGTACTTC
CDR3: CASSPGGGQETQYF

V: TRBV4-1
J: TRBJ2-5
D: TRBD2
size: many
DNA: TGCGCCAGCAGCCAAAGACTAGCGAGGGAGACCCAGTACTTC
CDR3: CASSQRLARETQYF

V: TRBV9
J: TRBJ2-1
D: -
size: -
DNA: TGTGCCAGCAGCGCCCGCCGTTGGTCCGATGAGCAGTTCTTC
CDR3: CASSARRWSDEQFF

V: TRBV19
J: TRBJ2-5
D: -
size: -
DNA: TGTGCCAGTAGTATTGGGGCGACGGAGACCCAGTACTTC
CDR3: CASSIGATETQYF

V: TRBV4-1
J: TRBJ1-6
D: -
size: many
DNA: TGCGCCAGCAGCCAAGTGGGCCCCCAAGGTTCACCCCTCCACTTT
CDR3: CASSQVGPQGSPLHF

V: TRBV6-5
J: TRBJ1-2
D: -
size: many
DNA: TGTGCCAGCAGTTACGGCCGGAGTTTAGCTAACTATGGCTACACCTTC
CDR3: CASSYGRSLANYGYTF

V: TRBV28
J: TRBJ1-5
D: -
size: -
DNA: TGTGCCAGCAGCGAGTTTAATCAGCCCCAGCATTTT
CDR3: CASSEFNQPQHF

V: TRBV2
J: TRBJ1-2
D: -
size: many
DNA: TGTGCCAGCAGTCCCCGAGGGGTGGCCTATGGCTACACCTTC
CDR3: CASSPRGVAYGYTF

V: TRBV6-2/TRBV6-3
J: TRBJ1-5
D: -
size: many
DNA: TGTGCCAGCACGGAGGGCTCGAATAGCAATCAGCCCCAGCATTTT
CDR3: CASTEGSNSNQPQHF

V: TRBV2
J: TRBJ2-7
D: -
size: many
DNA: TGTGCCAGCAACCGGGACTTATCCTACGAGCAGTACTTC
CDR3: CASNRDLSYEQYF

V: TRBV20-1
J: TRBJ2-7
D: -
size: -
DNA: TGCAGTGCTAGAGATGCGTTGGGCTACGAGCAGTACTTC
CDR3: CSARDALGYEQYF

V: TRBV7-2
J: TRBJ1-5
D: -
size: many
DNA: TGTGCCAGCACCTCAGTTTATAGCAATCAGCCCCAGCATTTT
CDR3: CASTSVYSNQPQHF

V: TRBV30
J: TRBJ1-5
D: -
size: many
DNA: TGTGCCTGGAGTGCGTTCGGGACACAAAATCAGCCCCAGCATTTT
CDR3: CAWSAFGTQNQPQHF

V: TRBV2
J: TRBJ1-2
D: -
size: many
DNA: TGTGCCAGCAGTGAAAGGCGTCGGCAGATCTATGGCTACACCTTC
CDR3: CASSERRRQIYGYTF

V: TRBV15
J: TRBJ2-7
D: TRBD1
size: -
DNA: TGTGCCACCAGCAGAGGTGGGACAGGGGAATGGGGGCAGTACTTC
CDR3: CATSRGGTGEWGQYF

V: TRBV19
J: TRBJ2-2
D: -
size: -
DNA: TGTGCCAGTAGTATAGACTCAGGGTCGTTCACCGGGGAGCTGTTTTTT
CDR3: CASSIDSGSFTGELFF

V: TRBV28
J: TRBJ1-2
D: -
size: -
DNA: TGTGCCAGCACCTTGACCGGGAAGAGAGGCGGCTACACCTTC
CDR3: CASTLTGKRGGYTF

V: TRBV12-3/TRBV12-4
J: TRBJ1-4
D: -
size: few
DNA: TGTGCCAGCAGTTTCTTTGGGAGGGGAGAAAAACTGTTTTTT
CDR3: CASSFFGRGEKLFF

V: TRBV30
J: TRBJ2-3
D: -
size: many
DNA: TGTGCCTGGAGGGACACAGATACGCAGTATTTT
CDR3: CAWRDTDTQYF

V: TRBV11-3
J: TRBJ2-1
D: TRBD2
size: many
DNA: TGTGCCAGCAGCCCCGGGACTAGGGTCTACAATGAGCAGTTCTTC
CDR3: CASSPGTRVYNEQFF